The clone carrying this TCR beta chain has a single count. The method was immunoSEQ multiplex PCR; TCRdb's version includes in-frame clones alone and lacks a portion of them. The sample holds about 270,000 clones, 80% to 90% seen once. The entry originates in a study of blood T cell repertoires in COVID-19. The CDR3 contains 14 residues. Trimming took 4 bases from V and 1 from J, leaving 10 bases between them. Germline assignment: CDR1 SGHNT and CDR2 YYREEE (reference sequence). This TCR was sampled from a woman in her 50s with acute or convalescent COVID-19. Source material: peripheral blood. The V and J genes are TRBV5-4 and TRBJ2-3; D is unresolved. The CDR3 coding sequence is TGTGCCAGCAGCGCCGGGTGGGGCACAGATACGCAGTATTTT. Translating it yields CASSAGWGTDTQYF. The complete variable domain, with remaining parts taken from reference TRBV5-4 and TRBJ2-3, reads ETGVTQSPTHLIKTRGQQVTLRCSSQSGHNTVSWYQQALGQGPQFIFQYYREEENGRGNFPPRFSGLQFPNYSSELNVNALELDDSALYLCASSAGWGTDTQYFGPGTRLTVL.